Given below is one T cell receptor (beta chain) in context. The antigen remains undetermined. One end of the junction does not line up with germline, which may come from a read error. Germline-derived CDR1 and CDR2 are ENHRY and SYGVKD. The CDR3 totals 16 residues. This entry comes from a study of blood T cells in healthy people across ages. Isolation of PBMCs gave at least 6 million cells per sample. At least 5 micrograms of total RNA were extracted per sample. Using a J-beta primer mix together with a sample-barcoded 5' primer, a second PCR was run for roughly 6 to 12 cycles. TCRdb recomputed calls from the 5' RACE reads with MiXCR, one row per CDR3 protein. The sample carries some 900,000 distinct CDR3 sequences, under 50% recorded once. Whole-study findings and limits: Any conclusive comparison of naive versus antigen-experienced cells was prevented by using unsorted PBMCs.

The sequence was collected from a young man in good health. The sample consisted of blood. This chain links TRBV10-3 with TRBJ2-3; D tentatively reads TRBD1 or TRBD2 (5 bases each). CDR3 sequence reads: CAISESGPGDQGEQYF. The CDR3 DNA follows: TGTGCCATCAGTGAGTCGGGACCCGGGGACCAGGGTGAGCAGTACTTT.